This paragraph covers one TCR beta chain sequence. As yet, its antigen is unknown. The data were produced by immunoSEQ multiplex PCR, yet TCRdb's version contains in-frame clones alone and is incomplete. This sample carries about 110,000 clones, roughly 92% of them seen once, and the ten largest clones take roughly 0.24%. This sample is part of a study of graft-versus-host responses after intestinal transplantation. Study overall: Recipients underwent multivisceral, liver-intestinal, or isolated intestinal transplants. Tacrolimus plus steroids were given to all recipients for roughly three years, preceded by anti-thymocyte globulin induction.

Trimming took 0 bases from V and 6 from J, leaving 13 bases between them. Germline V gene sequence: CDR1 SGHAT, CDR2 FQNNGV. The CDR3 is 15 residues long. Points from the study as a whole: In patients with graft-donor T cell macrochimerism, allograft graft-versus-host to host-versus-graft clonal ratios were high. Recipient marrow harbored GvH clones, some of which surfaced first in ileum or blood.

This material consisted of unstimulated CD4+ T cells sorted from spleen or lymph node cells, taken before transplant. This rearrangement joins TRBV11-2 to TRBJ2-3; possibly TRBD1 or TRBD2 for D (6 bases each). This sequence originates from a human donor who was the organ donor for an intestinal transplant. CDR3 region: CASSLDPRGLDTQYF. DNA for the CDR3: TGTGCCAGCAGCTTAGACCCCAGGGGACTGGATACGCAGTATTTT.